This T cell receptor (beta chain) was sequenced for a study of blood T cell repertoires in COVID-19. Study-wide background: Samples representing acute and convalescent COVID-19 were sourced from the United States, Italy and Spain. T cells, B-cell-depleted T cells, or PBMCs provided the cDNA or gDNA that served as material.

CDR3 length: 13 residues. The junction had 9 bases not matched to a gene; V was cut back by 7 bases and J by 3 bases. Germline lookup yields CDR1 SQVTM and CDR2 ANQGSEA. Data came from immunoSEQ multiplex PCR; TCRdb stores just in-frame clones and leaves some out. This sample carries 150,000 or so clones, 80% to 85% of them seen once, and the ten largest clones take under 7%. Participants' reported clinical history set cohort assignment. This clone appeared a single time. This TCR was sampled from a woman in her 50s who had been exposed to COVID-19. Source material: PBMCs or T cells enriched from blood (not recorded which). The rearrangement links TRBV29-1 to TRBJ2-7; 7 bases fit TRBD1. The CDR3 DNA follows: TGCAGCGCCACGACAGGGCCTTTCTACGAGCAGTACTTC. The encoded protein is CSATTGPFYEQYF.